This T cell receptor beta chain was recovered during a study of blood T cell repertoires in COVID-19. Turning to the study itself: Spain, Italy and the United States supplied samples that represented acute and convalescent COVID-19. T cells, B-cell-depleted T cells, or PBMCs supplied cDNA or gDNA.

In the original analysis: The authors estimated nucleated cell counts from reference gene primer amplification. TCRdb's table, derived via immunoSEQ multiplex PCR, lists solely in-frame clones and lacks some. The DNA gave D and trimming, while V, J and clone size come from that table. The repertoire holds some 200,000 clones, about three quarters seen once, with around 7.7% in the top ten. Trimming removed 2 bases at V and 2 bases at J, with 7 bases between. CDR1 is SGHTA, CDR2 FQGTGA, per germline. This CDR3 has 15 amino acids. The source is a woman between 70 and 85 years old with acute or convalescent COVID-19. The rearrangement uses TRBV7-3 and TRBJ2-6; D unclear. Sequencing was done on a sample of peripheral blood. CDR3 sequence (DNA): TGTGCCAGCAGCTTAGAAACGGCTGGGGCCAACGTCCTGACTTTC. Translated, it gives CASSLETAGANVLTF.